This TCR beta chain was captured in a study of cytomegalovirus exposure and HLA in healthy donors. About the research overall: As an earlier analysis found, about 179 million T cells yielded about 120 million unique TCR beta sequences. Study results and caveats: A later analysis found TCR association rates differed by HLA locus, highest for DRB1 and lowest for HLA-C. According to the study, 150 to 200 TCR beta chains were cytomegalovirus-associated.

V shed 2 bases and J shed 1 base, with 6 bases lying between them. Germline V gives CDR1 SGHDT, CDR2 YYEEEE. The CDR3 contains 13 residues. Comment on this clone: Its antigen is not known.

This PCR relied on a set of 60 Vbeta primers and 13 Jbeta primers. Assay: immunoSEQ multiplex PCR; the TCRdb copy retains only in-frame clones and omits some. This sample has a few hundred thousand clones, with about 80% found just once. Sequenced material: PBMCs. The chain couples TRBV5-6 to TRBJ1-2, with D uncertain. This clonotype originated in a woman in her 30s in good health and CMV-seronegative. The CDR3 DNA is TGTGCCAGCAGCTTAGGAGGTAACTATGGCTACACCTTC. It codes for CASSLGGNYGYTF.